These 3 T cell receptor beta chains were sequenced from one sample in a study of blood T cell repertoires in COVID-19. TCRdb's copy holds only in-frame clones and misses some; the assay was immunoSEQ multiplex PCR. Here the sample spans approximately 170,000 clones, 70% to 90% being singletons. Sequences were obtained from peripheral blood. The receptors stem from a middle-aged man who had recovered from COVID-19.

The J gene is TRBJ1-1, the V gene TRBV6-5; D may be TRBD1 (5 bases). The ends were cut back, 4 bases at V and 3 bases at J, with 12 bases in the middle. The CDR3 is 14 residues long. Looked up from germline, CDR1 is MNHEY and CDR2 is SVGAGI. CDR3 nucleotide sequence: TGTGCCAGCAGTTCCTTCCAGGGATACACTGAAGCTTTCTTT. Translating it yields CASSSFQGYTEAFF.

About this clone: The same CDR3 is also encoded by other DNA sequences in this sample. The chain employs TRBV27 and TRBJ2-3; D perhaps matches TRBD1 (6 bases). Per the germline V gene, CDR1 is MNHEY and CDR2 is SMNVEV (reference sequence). CDR3 length equals 13 residues. Deletions cut 3 bases from V and 6 bases from J, with 10 bases between. CDR3 nucleotides: TGTGCCAGCAGTTTGTCGAGGGGGGATACGCAGTATTTT. Its translation is CASSLSRGDTQYF.

The CDR3 sequence: CASSPPRKREGSTDTQYF. Written as DNA, the CDR3 is TGTGCCAGCAGTCCCCCACGAAAGCGGGAGGGTAGCACAGATACGCAGTATTTT. This chain uses TRBV27 with TRBJ2-3, with TRBD2 matching over 10 bases. From germline, CDR1 is MNHEY and CDR2 SMNVEV (reference sequence). The CDR3 runs to 18 residues. J lost 0 bases, V lost 5 bases, and 11 bases had no gene match.